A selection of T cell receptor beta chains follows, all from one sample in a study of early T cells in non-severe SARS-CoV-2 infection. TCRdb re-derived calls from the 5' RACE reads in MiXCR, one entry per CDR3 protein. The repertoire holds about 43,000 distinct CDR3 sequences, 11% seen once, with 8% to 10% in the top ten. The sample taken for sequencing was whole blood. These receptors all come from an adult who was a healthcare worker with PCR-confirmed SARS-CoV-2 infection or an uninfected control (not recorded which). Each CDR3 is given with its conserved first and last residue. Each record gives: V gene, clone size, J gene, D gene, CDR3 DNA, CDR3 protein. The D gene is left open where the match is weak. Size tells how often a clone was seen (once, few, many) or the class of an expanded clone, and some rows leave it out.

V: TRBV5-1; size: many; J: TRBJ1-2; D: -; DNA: TGCGCCAGCAGCTTGGGAGGGACCGGGGATGACTACACCTTC; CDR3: CASSLGGTGDDYTF
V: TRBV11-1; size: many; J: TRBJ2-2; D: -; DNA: TGTGCCAGCAGCTCGGGTCAGGACGGAACGAACACCGGGGAGCTGTTTTTT; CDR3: CASSSGQDGTNTGELFF
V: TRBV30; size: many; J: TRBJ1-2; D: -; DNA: TGTGCCTGGAGTGTACGAGGCCCCGGGGCCTGGGACTATGGCTACACCTTC; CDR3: CAWSVRGPGAWDYGYTF
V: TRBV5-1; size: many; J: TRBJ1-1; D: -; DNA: TGCGCCAGCAGCCCCCCTCCGGGACGGGCTTTCTTT; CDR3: CASSPPPGRAFF
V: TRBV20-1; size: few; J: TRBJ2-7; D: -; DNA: TGCAGTGCTACAGGGGAGGGGTACTCCTACGAGCAGTACTTC; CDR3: CSATGEGYSYEQYF
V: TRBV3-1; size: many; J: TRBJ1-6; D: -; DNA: TGTGCCAGCAGCCCGGCCCATTATAATTCACCCCTCCACTTT; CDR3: CASSPAHYNSPLHF
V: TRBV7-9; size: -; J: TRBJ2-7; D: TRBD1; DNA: TGTGCCAGCAGCAAGCGGACAGGGGGCGCGGACTACGAGCAGTACTTC; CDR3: CASSKRTGGADYEQYF
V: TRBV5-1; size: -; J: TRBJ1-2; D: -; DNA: TGCGCCAGCAGCTTGGCAACGTATGGCTACACCTTC; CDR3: CASSLATYGYTF
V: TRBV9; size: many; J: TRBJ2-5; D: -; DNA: TGTGCCAGCAGCGTATCAGGGGTCTGGGAGACCCAGTACTTC; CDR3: CASSVSGVWETQYF
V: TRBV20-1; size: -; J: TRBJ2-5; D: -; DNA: TGCAGTGCTAGAGATCAGGGAGCGCCGGAGACCCAGTACTTC; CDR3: CSARDQGAPETQYF
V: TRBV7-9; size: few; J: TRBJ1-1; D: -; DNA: TGTGCCAGCAGCTTAGGCCAGGCGGGGAACACTGAAGCTTTCTTT; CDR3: CASSLGQAGNTEAFF
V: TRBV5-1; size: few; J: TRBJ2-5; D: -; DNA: TGCGCCAGCAGCTTAAAACAGTCCGTGGAGACCCAGTACTTC; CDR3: CASSLKQSVETQYF
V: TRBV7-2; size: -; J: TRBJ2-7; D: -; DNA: TGTGCCAGTAAAGAACAGGGTCCAACCTACGAGCAGTACTTC; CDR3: CASKEQGPTYEQYF
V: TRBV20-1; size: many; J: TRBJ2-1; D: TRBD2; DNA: TGCAGTGCAGGGCGGGGGGGATACCCCGGCGATGAGCAGTTCTTC; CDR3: CSAGRGGYPGDEQFF
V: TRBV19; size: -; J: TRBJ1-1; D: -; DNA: TGTGCCAGTAGTGGGCAGGCCTTGGGCACTGAAGCTTTCTTT; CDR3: CASSGQALGTEAFF
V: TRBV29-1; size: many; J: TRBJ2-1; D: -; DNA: TGCAGCGTTGCCGCGGCGACTAGTACGGGGGCGTTCTTC; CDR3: CSVAAATSTGAFF
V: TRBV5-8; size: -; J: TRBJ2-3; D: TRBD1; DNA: TGTGCCAGCAGCTTGCTGACAGGGGGAGGGTTGACAGATACGCAGTATTTT; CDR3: CASSLLTGGGLTDTQYF
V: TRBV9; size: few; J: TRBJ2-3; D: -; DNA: TGTGCCAGCAGCGGGACTCCCCCCACAGATACGCAGTATTTT; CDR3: CASSGTPPTDTQYF
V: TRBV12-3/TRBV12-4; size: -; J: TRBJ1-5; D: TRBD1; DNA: TGTGCCAGCAGCTTAACAGGGGACGGTCAGCCCCAGCATTTT; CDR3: CASSLTGDGQPQHF
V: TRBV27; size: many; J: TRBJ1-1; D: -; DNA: TGTGCCAGCAGTTTAGGGGCAGATGAAGCTTTCTTT; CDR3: CASSLGADEAFF
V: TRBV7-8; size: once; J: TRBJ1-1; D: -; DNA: TGTGCCAGCAGCTTAAGTAGCGCTGAAGCTTTCTTT; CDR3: CASSLSSAEAFF
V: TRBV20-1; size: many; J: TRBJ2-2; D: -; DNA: TGCAGTGCTCAGTCCACCAGGGAAGGAATAGCCGGGGAGCTGTTTTTT; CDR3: CSAQSTREGIAGELFF
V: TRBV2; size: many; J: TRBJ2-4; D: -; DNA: TGTGCCAGCAGGAGTGAGCAGGGTTCCAACATTCAGTACTTC; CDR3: CASRSEQGSNIQYF
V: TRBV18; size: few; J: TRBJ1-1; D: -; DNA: TGTGCCAGCTCCGCAGGGTTTGGGAACACTGAAGCTTTCTTT; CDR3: CASSAGFGNTEAFF
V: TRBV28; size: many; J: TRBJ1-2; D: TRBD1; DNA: TGTGCCAGCTGTAAGGCGGGACAGCTGTATGGCTACACCTTC; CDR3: CASCKAGQLYGYTF
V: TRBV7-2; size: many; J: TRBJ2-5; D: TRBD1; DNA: TGTGCCAGCAGCTTAGGGACAGGTCCTGTAGAGACCCAGTACTTC; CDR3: CASSLGTGPVETQYF
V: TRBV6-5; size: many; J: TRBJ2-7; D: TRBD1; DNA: TGTGCCAGCAAGGGGACAGGGTCCTACGAGCAGTACTTC; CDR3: CASKGTGSYEQYF
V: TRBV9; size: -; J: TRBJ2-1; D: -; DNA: TGTGCCAGCAGCGCTCGAAGGGTGGATGAGCAGTTCTTC; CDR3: CASSARRVDEQFF
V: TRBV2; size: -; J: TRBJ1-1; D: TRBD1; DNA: TGTGCCAGCAGTGACCCGGGACAGGGTGAGGATGAAGCTTTCTTT; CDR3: CASSDPGQGEDEAFF
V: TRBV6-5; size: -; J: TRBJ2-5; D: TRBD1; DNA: TGTGCCAGCAGAATCGGGGACAGGGGGGAATTGTCCCAGTACTTC; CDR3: CASRIGDRGELSQYF
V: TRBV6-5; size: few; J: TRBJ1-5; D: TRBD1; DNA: TGTGCCAGCAGGGGACAGGGGGCGAGGAGCAATCAGCCCCAGCATTTT; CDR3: CASRGQGARSNQPQHF
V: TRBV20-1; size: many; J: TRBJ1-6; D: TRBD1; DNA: TGCAGTGCTAGGGACGGACAGGCGGGTAATTCACCCCTCCACTTT; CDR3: CSARDGQAGNSPLHF
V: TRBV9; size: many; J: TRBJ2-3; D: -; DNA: TGTGCCAGCAGCGTAGTTGTGGGGGCAACAGATACGCAGTATTTT; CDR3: CASSVVVGATDTQYF
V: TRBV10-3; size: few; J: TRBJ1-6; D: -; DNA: TGTGCCATCAGTGAGTCTCAGGGCTCCTATAATTCACCCCTCCACTTT; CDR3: CAISESQGSYNSPLHF
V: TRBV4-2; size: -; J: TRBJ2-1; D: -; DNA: TGTGCCAGCACAGGTGATGGAGACGGGGATGAGCAGTTCTTC; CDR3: CASTGDGDGDEQFF
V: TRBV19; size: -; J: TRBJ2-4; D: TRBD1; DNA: TGTGCCAGTAGTAAGACAGGGGGCCGGTTAGCCAAAAACATTCAGTACTTC; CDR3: CASSKTGGRLAKNIQYF
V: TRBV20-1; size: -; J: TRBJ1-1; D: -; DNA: TGCAGTGCTGGCGTGTCGGGGCGAGAAGCTTTCTTT; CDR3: CSAGVSGREAFF
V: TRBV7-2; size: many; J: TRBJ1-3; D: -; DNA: TGTGCCAGCAGCTTAGCGCACAGTGGAAACACCATATATTTT; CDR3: CASSLAHSGNTIYF
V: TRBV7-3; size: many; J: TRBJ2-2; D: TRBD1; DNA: TGTGCCAGCAGCCCCCCAGGGGGCACCGGGGAGCTGTTTTTT; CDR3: CASSPPGGTGELFF
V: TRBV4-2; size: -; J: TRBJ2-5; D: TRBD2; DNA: TGTGCCAGCAGCCCTGGGACTAGCGGCCAAGAGACCCAGTACTTC; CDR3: CASSPGTSGQETQYF
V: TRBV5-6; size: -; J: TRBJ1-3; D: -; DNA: TGTGCCAGCAGCTTGCTTTCCAGAGCCGTCTCTGGAAACACCATATATTTT; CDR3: CASSLLSRAVSGNTIYF
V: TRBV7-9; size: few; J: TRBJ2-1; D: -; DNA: TGTGCCAGCAGCTTAGATGCATCTTTTGGGGCACACGGTACAACGTTC; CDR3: CASSLDASFGAHGTTF
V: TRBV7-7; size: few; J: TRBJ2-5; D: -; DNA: TGTGCCAGCAGCCCCCGCCAGCAACTTACCCGGGAGACCCAGTACTTC; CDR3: CASSPRQQLTRETQYF
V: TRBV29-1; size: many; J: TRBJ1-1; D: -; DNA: TGCAGCGTTGGAGGAGTGATCGCGGAAGCTTTCTTT; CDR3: CSVGGVIAEAFF
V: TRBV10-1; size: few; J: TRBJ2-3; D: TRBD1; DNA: TGCGCCAGCAGTGAAACGGGACAGGGTGGGCAGTATTTT; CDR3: CASSETGQGGQYF